This T cell receptor (beta chain) derives from a study of T cells in tumors after PD-1 blockade. The V end was cut by 8 bases, the J end by 4 bases, with 12 bases between. In germline, CDR1 is SNHLY, CDR2 FYNNEI. The CDR3 runs 12 residues. This clone was detected only a few times. Sequencing used immunoSEQ multiplex PCR; TCRdb keeps in-frame clones, though not all of them. The sample holds around 60,000 clones, roughly 75% seen once. The sequence came from a human donor with basal cell carcinoma. V usage is TRBV2 and J usage is TRBJ2-7, with D perhaps matching TRBD2 (5 bases). The sequencing here drew on PBMCs, taken before anti-PD-1 treatment. For the CDR3, the DNA is TGTGCCAGCGCAAGAGAGGGATACGAGCAGTACTTC. Its translation is CASAREGYEQYF.